The rows below give T cell receptor beta chains drawn from one sample of a study of blood T cell repertoires in COVID-19. Repertoires were generated with immunoSEQ multiplex PCR, while TCRdb's copy carries only in-frame clones and drops some. The sample includes around 83,000 clones, 85% to 90% of them seen just once. The source material was peripheral blood. These receptors came from a man older than 75 with active or convalescent COVID-19. CDR3s include the opening cysteine and the closing phenylalanine or tryptophan. Fields, in order: D gene, V gene, J gene, clone size, CDR3 protein, CDR3 DNA. The D gene is left open where the match is weak. A clone size is listed for some rows: how often the clone was seen (once, few, many), or a class if it is expanded.

D: TRBD2
V: TRBV7-6
J: TRBJ2-1
size: NA
CDR3: CASSLRSPSGLSYNEQFF
DNA: TGTGCCAGCAGCCTACGTTCCCCTAGCGGGCTTTCCTACAATGAGCAGTTCTTC

D: NA
V: TRBV3-1/TRBV3-2
J: TRBJ1-4
size: once
CDR3: CASSQQRGYEKLFF
DNA: TGTGCCAGCAGCCAACAAAGGGGCTATGAAAAACTGTTTTTT

D: TRBD1
V: TRBV7-9
J: TRBJ1-6
size: NA
CDR3: CASSLGGQGYNSPLHF
DNA: TGTGCCAGCAGCCTCGGGGGACAGGGGTATAATTCACCCCTCCACTTT

D: NA
V: TRBV19
J: TRBJ1-5
size: once
CDR3: CASSLRDNQPQHF
DNA: TGTGCCAGTAGTCTCCGGGACAATCAGCCCCAGCATTTT

D: TRBD1
V: TRBV3-1/TRBV3-2
J: TRBJ2-2
size: NA
CDR3: CASSQDLGQGAGTGELFF
DNA: TGTGCCAGCAGTCAAGATCTGGGACAGGGGGCTGGGACCGGGGAGCTGTTTTTT

D: TRBD1
V: TRBV27
J: TRBJ1-6
size: NA
CDR3: CASSPGGVYFYNSPLHF
DNA: TGTGCCAGCAGCCCAGGGGGAGTGTATTTCTATAATTCACCCCTCCACTTT

D: NA
V: TRBV12-3/TRBV12-4
J: TRBJ1-5
size: NA
CDR3: CASSFSYQPQHF
DNA: TGTGCCAGCAGTTTTTCATATCAGCCCCAGCATTTT

D: TRBD1
V: TRBV6-5
J: TRBJ1-5
size: once
CDR3: CASSYSGQGGQPQHF
DNA: TGTGCCAGCAGTTACTCGGGGCAGGGGGGTCAGCCCCAGCATTTT

D: NA
V: TRBV6-5
J: TRBJ1-2
size: NA
CDR3: CASTLGGAGNGYTF
DNA: TGTGCCAGCACCTTGGGTGGGGCAGGGAATGGCTACACCTTC

D: TRBD1
V: TRBV29-1
J: TRBJ1-1
size: NA
CDR3: CSVGDSRTYEAFF
DNA: TGCAGCGTTGGGGACAGTAGGACCTATGAAGCTTTCTTT

D: NA
V: TRBV29-1
J: TRBJ1-1
size: NA
CDR3: CSVGSGGAMNTEAFF
DNA: TGCAGCGTGGGGAGCGGGGGGGCGATGAACACTGAAGCTTTCTTT

D: TRBD1
V: TRBV2
J: TRBJ1-1
size: once
CDR3: CATGQGENTEAFF
DNA: TGTGCCACCGGACAGGGGGAGAACACTGAAGCTTTCTTT

D: NA
V: TRBV30
J: TRBJ2-5
size: once
CDR3: CAWSPSALQETQYF
DNA: TGTGCCTGGAGTCCAAGCGCACTCCAAGAGACCCAGTACTTC

D: TRBD1
V: TRBV28
J: TRBJ1-2
size: NA
CDR3: CASRGQQANSLYGYTF
DNA: TGTGCCAGCAGGGGACAGCAGGCAAATTCGCTCTATGGCTACACCTTC

D: NA
V: TRBV5-4
J: TRBJ2-2
size: NA
CDR3: CASSLDIDPNTGELFF
DNA: TGTGCCAGCAGCTTGGATATAGATCCGAACACCGGGGAGCTGTTTTTT

D: TRBD2
V: TRBV5-1
J: TRBJ2-3
size: NA
CDR3: CASSGGLAGEGTQYF
DNA: TGCGCCAGCAGCGGAGGACTAGCGGGGGAGGGTACGCAGTATTTT

D: TRBD2
V: TRBV7-8
J: TRBJ2-1
size: NA
CDR3: CASSLAGGPYNEQFF
DNA: TGTGCCAGCAGCTTAGCGGGAGGGCCCTACAATGAGCAGTTCTTC

D: TRBD2
V: TRBV5-1
J: TRBJ2-3
size: once
CDR3: CASRQGLAGSDTQYF
DNA: TGCGCCAGCAGACAGGGACTAGCGGGGTCAGATACGCAGTATTTT

D: TRBD1
V: TRBV13
J: TRBJ2-2
size: NA
CDR3: CASSLMTGGAPGELFF
DNA: TGTGCCAGCAGCTTGATGACAGGGGGCGCCCCCGGGGAGCTGTTTTTT

D: NA
V: TRBV12-3/TRBV12-4
J: TRBJ1-5
size: NA
CDR3: CASSRQYNQPQHF
DNA: TGTGCCAGCAGTCGACAGTACAATCAGCCCCAGCATTTT

D: NA
V: TRBV14
J: TRBJ1-2
size: NA
CDR3: CASTASRGVGYTF
DNA: TGTGCCAGCACCGCGAGCCGGGGAGTGGGCTACACCTTC

D: TRBD1
V: TRBV6-6
J: TRBJ1-6
size: once
CDR3: CASLDLTGRGSSPLHF
DNA: TGTGCCAGCCTGGACCTAACAGGCAGGGGGTCGTCACCCCTCCACTTT

D: NA
V: TRBV6-5
J: TRBJ1-1
size: NA
CDR3: CASSRTSDTEAFF
DNA: TGTGCCAGCAGCAGGACATCCGACACTGAAGCTTTCTTT

D: NA
V: TRBV7-3
J: TRBJ2-1
size: NA
CDR3: CASSPGGVFLHNEQFF
DNA: TGTGCCAGCAGCCCGGGCGGGGTTTTCCTTCATAATGAGCAGTTCTTC

D: TRBD1
V: TRBV18
J: TRBJ1-4
size: NA
CDR3: CASSPDRGEEKLFF
DNA: TGTGCCAGCTCACCAGACAGGGGGGAAGAAAAACTGTTTTTT

D: NA
V: TRBV7-3
J: TRBJ1-1
size: few
CDR3: CASSLHGTGESEAFF
DNA: TGTGCCAGCAGCTTGCACGGGACGGGAGAGTCTGAAGCTTTCTTT

D: NA
V: TRBV28
J: TRBJ1-3
size: NA
CDR3: CASSPRGAGGNTIYF
DNA: TGTGCCAGCAGCCCCCGGGGGGCAGGGGGAAACACCATATATTTT

D: NA
V: TRBV19
J: TRBJ1-5
size: NA
CDR3: CASSIVGLGNQPQHF
DNA: TGTGCCAGTAGTATAGTTGGACTGGGCAATCAGCCCCAGCATTTT

D: TRBD1
V: TRBV15
J: TRBJ1-5
size: NA
CDR3: CATSRDRGQGNQPQHF
DNA: TGTGCCACCAGCAGAGATCGCGGACAGGGCAATCAGCCCCAGCATTTT

D: NA
V: TRBV19
J: TRBJ2-4
size: NA
CDR3: CASSPAWTGRVWEAKNIQYF
DNA: TGTGCCAGTAGTCCCGCGTGGACAGGGAGGGTATGGGAGGCCAAAAACATTCAGTACTTC

D: NA
V: TRBV11-1
J: TRBJ2-5
size: once
CDR3: CASSSGGETQYF
DNA: TGTGCCAGCAGCTCAGGGGGGGAGACCCAGTACTTC

D: TRBD2
V: TRBV3-1/TRBV3-2
J: TRBJ2-3
size: NA
CDR3: CASSKSGGGTDTQYF
DNA: TGTGCCAGCAGCAAGAGCGGGGGAGGCACAGATACGCAGTATTTT

D: TRBD2
V: TRBV3-1/TRBV3-2
J: TRBJ2-1
size: NA
CDR3: CASSQLAAQRRGEQFF
DNA: TGTGCCAGCAGCCAACTAGCGGCCCAGAGAAGGGGTGAGCAGTTCTTC

D: NA
V: TRBV5-1
J: TRBJ2-3
size: few
CDR3: CASSWQADTQYF
DNA: TGCGCCAGCAGCTGGCAGGCAGATACGCAGTATTTT

D: NA
V: TRBV4-1
J: TRBJ1-5
size: NA
CDR3: CASSQDSAGVNQPQHF
DNA: TGCGCCAGCAGCCAAGATTCGGCAGGGGTCAATCAGCCCCAGCATTTT

D: TRBD2
V: TRBV5-8
J: TRBJ2-2
size: NA
CDR3: CASSFVYSGVNTGELFF
DNA: TGTGCCAGCAGCTTCGTATATAGCGGGGTTAACACCGGGGAGCTGTTTTTT

D: TRBD1
V: TRBV19
J: TRBJ1-4
size: few
CDR3: CASTNLGQTNEKLFF
DNA: TGTGCCAGTACCAACCTGGGACAGACCAATGAAAAACTGTTTTTT

D: NA
V: TRBV14
J: TRBJ1-4
size: few
CDR3: CASSRATELNEKLFF
DNA: TGTGCCAGCAGCCGAGCGACAGAGCTTAATGAAAAACTGTTTTTT

D: TRBD1
V: TRBV5-1
J: TRBJ1-1
size: NA
CDR3: CASSALMTGAEAFF
DNA: TGCGCCAGCAGCGCCCTTATGACAGGGGCTGAAGCTTTCTTT

D: NA
V: TRBV27
J: TRBJ2-3
size: NA
CDR3: CASSFPSRTQYF
DNA: TGTGCCAGCAGTTTCCCCAGTCGTACGCAGTATTTT

D: NA
V: TRBV6-1
J: TRBJ1-5
size: few
CDR3: CASSGAGARGNQPQHF
DNA: TGTGCCAGCAGTGGGGCGGGGGCGCGGGGCAATCAGCCCCAGCATTTT